One sample yielded the 23 T cell receptor beta chains listed below, sequenced in a study of blood T cell repertoires in COVID-19. Only in-frame clones appear in the TCRdb table, and some are missing; sequencing was by immunoSEQ multiplex PCR. The sample yields approximately 210,000 clones, around four fifths seen once. The sample was peripheral blood. These receptors were obtained from a woman of 80 years or more with COVID-19, enrolled during active disease.

The chain uses TRBV5-4 and TRBJ2-5; a weak D match, TRBD1 (6 bases). The CDR3 length is 14 residues. Deletions cut 5 bases from V and 2 bases from J, with 13 bases between. CDR1 is SGHNT, CDR2 YYREEE, per germline (reference sequence). Here the CDR3 reads CASRGSQGQETQYF. The CDR3 region has the DNA TGTGCCAGCAGAGGCTCTCAGGGGCAAGAGACCCAGTACTTC.

V is TRBV10-1 and J is TRBJ1-2; 10 positions agree with TRBD1. The CDR3 runs 14 residues. The V gene end was trimmed by 10 bases and the J gene end by 4 bases; junction bases not matched to a gene: 9. The germline V gene has CDR1 WNHNN and CDR2 SYGVQD (reference sequence). CDR3 in DNA: TGCGCCAAGACGGGACAGGGGTTAGGCTATGGCTACACCTTC. This gives the protein CAKTGQGLGYGYTF.

The V gene is TRBV5-4, the J gene TRBJ2-3; 9 nucleotides align to TRBD2. J was trimmed by 3 bases and V by 4 bases; bases with no gene match: 6. Germline CDR1 and CDR2: SGHNT and YYREEE (reference sequence). The CDR3 runs 15 residues. The CDR3 loop reads CASSVRGGSTDTQYF. CDR3 sequence (DNA): TGTGCCAGCAGCGTGCGGGGGGGTTCAACAGATACGCAGTATTTT.

This sequence joins TRBV5-1 and TRBJ1-1; no firm D call. CDR3 size: 13 residues. V lost 4 bases and J 4 bases, leaving 11 bases between the germline ends. Germline-derived CDR1 and CDR2 are SGHRS and YFSETQ. CDR3: CASSLTPGTEAFF. The CDR3 DNA follows: TGCGCCAGCAGCCTGACCCCGGGCACTGAAGCTTTCTTT.

The chain couples TRBV7-2 to TRBJ1-1; no definite D call. This CDR3 region has 15 residues. Germline CDR1 reads SGHTA; CDR2 reads FQGNSA. Trimming took 1 base from V and 4 from J, leaving 13 bases between them. The CDR3 DNA follows: TGTGCCAGCAGCTTAGGTGACGGACTACGCACTGAAGCTTTCTTT. Amino acid sequence: CASSLGDGLRTEAFF.

The V and J genes are TRBV19 and TRBJ1-5, with a possible D match to TRBD1 (6 bases). The V and J ends lost 5 bases and 2 bases respectively, with 16 bases between them. The CDR3 covers 16 residues. The V gene's germline CDR1 is LNHDA and CDR2 SQIVND (reference sequence). This CDR3 is CASSSQGLLGNQPQHF. CDR3 DNA sequence: TGTGCCAGTAGTTCGCAGGGGCTATTGGGCAATCAGCCCCAGCATTTT. Full variable domain (outside the CDR3, taken from reference TRBV19 and TRBJ1-5): DGGITQSPKYLFRKEGQNVTLSCEQNLNHDAMYWYRQDPGQGLRLIYYSQIVNDFQKGDIAEGYSVSREKKESFPLTVTSAQKNPTAFYLCASSSQGLLGNQPQHFGDGTRLSIL.

The V gene is TRBV7-9, the J gene TRBJ1-6; D ambiguous. V was pared by 5 bases and J by 7 bases, with 21 bases between. This CDR3 is 17 amino acids long. The germline CDR1 and CDR2 sequences are SEHNR and FQNEAQ (reference sequence). CDR3 sequence reads: CASSLTRTASGNSPLHF. The DNA of the CDR3 is TGTGCCAGCAGCCTTACGCGCACAGCCTCGGGGAATTCACCCCTCCACTTT.

The rearrangement uses TRBV30 and TRBJ1-5; 7 bases are a match to TRBD1. The CDR3 totals 14 residues. Looked up from germline, CDR1 is GTSNPN and CDR2 is SVGIG (reference sequence). V dropped 1 base and J dropped 3; count of bases not matched to a gene: 3. The CDR3 loop is CAWSGTGVNQPQHF. CDR3 nucleotides: TGTGCCTGGAGTGGGACAGGAGTCAATCAGCCCCAGCATTTT.

The chain recombines TRBV28 with TRBJ2-1, with TRBD1 matching 7 bases. The germline gives CDR1 MDHEN, CDR2 SYDVKM. The J segment lost 7 bases and the V segment lost 8 bases, leaving 8 bases of the junction unmatched. The CDR3 runs to 13 residues. The DNA for the CDR3 is TGTGCCAGCTCCCGACAGGGAAGGAATGAGCAGTTCTTC. Protein product: CASSRQGRNEQFF. Using reference TRBV28 and TRBJ2-1 for the parts outside the CDR3, the full variable domain is DVKVTQSSRYLVKRTGEKVFLECVQDMDHENMFWYRQDPGLGLRLIYFSYDVKMKEKGDIPEGYSVSREKKERFSLILESASTNQTSMYLCASSRQGRNEQFFGPGTRLTVL.

The V gene is TRBV11-2, the J gene TRBJ2-5; 8 bases align to TRBD1. Germline CDR1 reads SGHAT; CDR2 reads FQNNGV. J gave up 0 bases and V 1 base, and 1 base lay outside the gene matches. This CDR3 region has 15 residues. The chain's CDR3 is CASSLGTGYQETQYF. CDR3 DNA sequence: TGTGCCAGCAGCTTAGGGACAGGGTACCAAGAGACCCAGTACTTC.

In the case of this clone: Other DNA sequences in this sample translate to the same CDR3. The rearrangement links TRBV18 to TRBJ2-3; possibly TRBD2 for D (6 bases). Germline V gene sequence: CDR1 KGHSH, CDR2 LQKENI. The CDR3 has 13 residues. V lost 6 bases and J 3 bases, leaving 10 bases between the germline ends. The CDR3 protein is CASSLTSTDTQYF. The CDR3 coding sequence is TGTGCCAGCTCCCTGACTAGTACAGATACGCAGTATTTT.

V gene TRBV14 combines with J gene TRBJ2-3, with 11 bases aligning to TRBD2. This CDR3 region has 16 residues. V was clipped by 0 bases and J by 7 bases; unmatched bases: 6. Germline V gene sequence: CDR1 SGHDN, CDR2 FVKESK. CDR3 sequence (DNA): TGTGCCAGCAGCCAAGATCGCAGGACTAGCGGGTATACGCAGTATTTT. Protein product: CASSQDRRTSGYTQYF.

This rearrangement joins TRBV6-1 to TRBJ1-1; 7 positions agree with TRBD1. J was trimmed by 1 base and V by 2 bases; bases with no gene match: 7. Germline loops: CDR1 MNHNS, CDR2 SASEGT. This CDR3 is built from 16 residues. CDR3 residues: CASSENRGGRNTEAFF. DNA for the CDR3: TGTGCCAGCAGTGAAAACAGGGGTGGCCGGAACACTGAAGCTTTCTTT.

The gene calls are TRBV7-9 and TRBJ2-5; no clear D gene. CDR1 and CDR2 (germline): SEHNR, FQNEAQ (reference sequence). The CDR3 is 12 residues long. V dropped 5 bases and J dropped 5 bases, with 9 bases sitting between them. CDR3: CASSRDTETQYF. The CDR3 nucleotides are TGTGCCAGCAGCCGAGATACTGAGACCCAGTACTTC.

The chain links TRBV6-5 to TRBJ2-1; TRBD2 matches 13 bases. Germline loops: CDR1 MNHEY, CDR2 SVGAGI. The CDR3 consists of 15 residues. The V gene end was trimmed by 7 bases and the J gene end by 9 bases; junction bases not matched to a gene: 9. The chain's CDR3 is CASTRLAGGRGEQFF. CDR3 in DNA: TGTGCCAGCACAAGACTAGCGGGGGGCCGGGGTGAGCAGTTCTTC.

The chain combines TRBV7-2 with TRBJ2-5, with D possibly matching TRBD2 (5 bases). Trimming removed 1 base at V and 4 bases at J, with 13 bases between. Germline-derived CDR1 and CDR2 are SGHTA and FQGNSA. This CDR3 spans 15 amino acids. CDR3 sequence: CASSLEGSRGETQYF. The CDR3 DNA is TGTGCCAGCAGCTTAGAAGGGAGTCGAGGAGAGACCCAGTACTTC.

V is TRBV21-1 and J is TRBJ2-7; the table calls TRBD2, which could not be checked here. TRBV21-1 constitutes a pseudogene. The CDR3 covers 15 residues. This CDR3 reads CASSLGTSGDYEQYV. CDR3 DNA: TGTGCCAGCAGCCTCGGGACTAGCGGGGACTACGAGCAGTACGTC.

This clone was detected only a few times. The chain employs TRBV6-1 and TRBJ1-2; D is undetermined. Germline CDR1 is MNHNS and CDR2 is SASEGT. The CDR3 totals 12 residues. Trimming cost V 0 bases and J 10 bases, with 9 bases left between them. Written as DNA, the CDR3 is TGTGCCAGCAGTGAAGCGGGCAGGTCCTACACCTTC. Amino acids: CASSEAGRSYTF.

This sequence joins TRBV28 and TRBJ1-4; D might be TRBD1 (5 bases). The CDR3 has 13 residues. V lost 7 bases and J lost 6, with 12 bases in between. The germline V gene encodes CDR1 MDHEN and CDR2 SYDVKM. CDR3 amino acids: CASTWGRYEKLFF. CDR3 in DNA: TGTGCCAGCACATGGGGGAGGTATGAAAAACTGTTTTTT.

This clone occurred once. The DNA for the CDR3 is TGTGCCAGCAGGAGGACAGGAAGCACAGATACGCAGTATTTT. It codes for CASRRTGSTDTQYF. The V gene is TRBV3-1 (or the pseudogene TRBV3-2), the J gene TRBJ2-3, with 7 bases that match TRBD1. Germline V CDR1 and CDR2: LGHDT, YNNKEL (reference sequence). The CDR3 extends over 14 amino acids. Trimming cost V 6 bases and J 0 bases; bases outside gene matches: 3.

As regards this clone: Other DNA sequences in this sample translate to the same CDR3. J is TRBJ2-3 and V is TRBV18, with 14 bases that match TRBD2. This CDR3 comprises 15 residues. V dropped 3 bases and J dropped 5; count of bases not matched to a gene: 1. Germline CDR1 KGHSH, CDR2 LQKENI. This CDR3 reads CASSPGLAGEDTQYF. The CDR3 DNA sequence: TGTGCCAGCTCACCGGGACTAGCGGGGGAAGATACGCAGTATTTT. The variable domain in full, completed from reference TRBV18 and TRBJ2-3, reads NAGVMQNPRHLVRRRGQEARLRCSPMKGHSHVYWYRQLPEEGLKFMVYLQKENIIDESGMPKERFSAEFPKEGPSILRIQQVVRGDSAAYFCASSPGLAGEDTQYFGPGTRLTVL.

The chain employs TRBV19 and TRBJ2-1; 16 nucleotides line up with TRBD2. The V segment lost 6 bases and the J segment 1 base; nucleotides outside the gene matches: 9. This CDR3 spans 19 amino acids. The V gene's germline CDR1 is LNHDA and CDR2 SQIVND (reference sequence). The CDR3 protein is CASRNTGTSGGGSYNEQFF. In DNA, the CDR3 is TGTGCCAGTAGGAACACCGGGACTAGCGGGGGGGGATCCTACAATGAGCAGTTCTTC.

The chain links TRBV29-1 to TRBJ1-2, with TRBD1 matching 7 bases. The CDR3 covers 17 residues. The V and J ends lost 1 base and 4 bases, in that order; junction bases with no gene match: 15. The germline CDR1 and CDR2 sequences are SQVTM and ANQGSEA. The CDR3 protein is CSVEVLRAGGFGYGYTF. CDR3 sequence (DNA): TGCAGCGTTGAAGTCCTCCGGGCAGGGGGATTTGGCTATGGCTACACCTTC.